The text below deals with one TCR beta chain. What it binds is unknown. The sample is drawn from a study of T cell responses to AZD1222 COVID-19 vaccine. For the study at large: Second-dose recipients at about 4 or about 12 weeks were treated as one pooled group. Study-wide points: Researchers report vaccine-associated CD4 TCRs spanning spike, with dominance at 160-218 and 743-854. Scientists sampled the repertoires only once the peak T cell response had passed. AZD1222 recipients seropositive at baseline numbered only six or seven.

Produced via immunoSEQ multiplex PCR; TCRdb's table is partial and in-frame only. The sample shows 95,000 to 150,000 clones, about 90% of them seen only once. Unmatched junction bases numbered 6, after V lost 3 bases and J lost 0 bases. The CDR3 has 17 residues. Per the germline V gene, CDR1 is SGHRS and CDR2 is YFSETQ. The receptor was derived from an adult in good health. The sequencing used peripheral blood, collected on day 0 of AZD1222 vaccination. The chain recombines TRBV5-1 with TRBJ2-3, with 11 bases identical to TRBD2. The CDR3 region is CASSWGLADPSTDTQYF. For the CDR3, the DNA is TGCGCCAGCAGCTGGGGACTAGCGGATCCTAGCACAGATACGCAGTATTTT.